One and the same sample provided the 16 T cell receptor beta chains below, sequenced in a study of shared clonotypes between healthy human individuals. CD45RO negativity and positive selection for CCR7 defined naive CD8 cells, a population that excluded terminally differentiated effector memory CD45RA+ cells. Using immunoSEQ multiplex PCR, the repertoire was profiled, and TCRdb retains in-frame clones only, with some absent. The sample shows 600,000 or so clones, roughly 98% of them seen only once. What was sequenced was naive CD8+ T cells sorted from blood. The receptor source for this set is a man under 40 in good health.

This clone showed up just once. The chain uses TRBV7-8 and TRBJ2-7; perhaps TRBD2 as D (6 bases). The CDR3 length is 14 residues. Germline-derived CDR1 and CDR2 are SGHVS and FQNEAQ. V lost 8 bases, J lost 0 bases, and 14 bases lay in between. The CDR3 protein is CASAWGGISYEQYF. For the CDR3, the DNA is TGTGCCAGCGCCTGGGGCGGGATCTCCTACGAGCAGTACTTC.

This sequence joins TRBV7-9 and TRBJ2-1; D unresolved. Trimming stripped 3 bases from V and 1 base from J, with 7 bases between. This CDR3 is 14 amino acids long. Germline loops: CDR1 SEHNR, CDR2 FQNEAQ (reference sequence). The CDR3 is CASSFGLSYNEQFF. The CDR3 DNA follows: TGTGCCAGCAGCTTCGGCCTTTCCTACAATGAGCAGTTCTTC.

V is TRBV7-3 and J is TRBJ2-2; 13 positions match TRBD2. CDR1 SGHTA and CDR2 FQGTGA come from the germline V gene. This CDR3 contains 17 residues. With V trimmed by 2 bases and J by 3 bases, 3 bases remained unmatched. The CDR3: CASSLSGLAGDTGELFF. Here the CDR3 DNA reads TGTGCCAGCAGCTTATCAGGACTAGCGGGAGACACCGGGGAGCTGTTTTTT.

The gene calls are TRBV7-6 and TRBJ2-3; 8 nucleotides match TRBD2. With V trimmed by 4 bases and J by 0 bases, 12 bases remained unmatched. Germline assignment: CDR1 SGHVS and CDR2 FNYEAQ. This CDR3 has 18 residues. Here the CDR3 DNA reads TGTGCCAGCAGCTATAGCGGGAACACGGGCTTTAGCACAGATACGCAGTATTTT. Encoded protein: CASSYSGNTGFSTDTQYF. The complete variable domain, with remaining parts taken from reference TRBV7-6 and TRBJ2-3, reads GAGVSQSPRYKVTKRGQDVALRCDPISGHVSLYWYRQALGQGPEFLTYFNYEAQQDKSGLPNDRFSAERPEGSISTLTIQRTEQRDSAMYRCASSYSGNTGFSTDTQYFGPGTRLTVL.

This chain links TRBV7-9 with TRBJ2-1; D is possibly TRBD2 (5 bases). The CDR3 consists of 16 residues. V lost 1 base, J lost 4 bases, and 14 bases lay in between. The germline V gene has CDR1 SEHNR and CDR2 FQNEAQ (reference sequence). The CDR3 is CASSLGASPPYNEQFF. In DNA form, the CDR3 reads TGTGCCAGCAGCTTAGGTGCTAGCCCCCCTTACAATGAGCAGTTCTTC.

The chain's CDR3 is CAWSVGAGERETQYF. CDR3 nucleotide sequence: TGTGCCTGGAGTGTAGGGGCAGGGGAAAGGGAGACCCAGTACTTC. The chain is built from TRBV30 and TRBJ2-5; D is perhaps TRBD1 (6 bases). CDR1 is GTSNPN and CDR2 is SVGIG in the germline V gene (reference sequence). Trimming took 0 bases from V and 5 from J, leaving 16 bases between them. The CDR3 extends over 15 amino acids.

The gene calls are TRBV27 and TRBJ1-5, with a possible D match to TRBD1 (5 bases). This CDR3 spans 14 amino acids. Deletions cut 5 bases from V and 1 base from J, with 9 bases between. CDR1 MNHEY and CDR2 SMNVEV come from the germline V gene (reference sequence). CDR3 sequence: CASSRRGSNQPQHF. The CDR3 nucleotides are TGTGCCAGCAGTCGGCGGGGCAGCAATCAGCCCCAGCATTTT.

This sequence joins TRBV28 and TRBJ2-2, with D hard to call. Between the trimmed V and J ends, which lost 0 bases and 1 base, there was a span of 9 bases. In germline, CDR1 is MDHEN, CDR2 SYDVKM. CDR3 length: 16 residues. The CDR3 reads CASSLWIDKNTGELFF. CDR3 coding DNA: TGTGCCAGCAGTTTATGGATAGACAAGAACACCGGGGAGCTGTTTTTT.

The J gene is TRBJ2-1, the V gene TRBV29-1; 7 positions agree with TRBD1. The germline gives CDR1 SQVTM, CDR2 ANQGSEA. Trimming at V came to 7 bases and at J to 2 bases, leaving 5 bases not matched to a gene. The CDR3 is 13 amino acids. The chain's CDR3 is CSGNRGTYNEQFF. The DNA for the CDR3 is TGCAGCGGGAACAGGGGTACCTACAATGAGCAGTTCTTC.

This chain connects TRBV27 to TRBJ2-5; the D is unclear. Per germline, CDR1 MNHEY and CDR2 SMNVEV (reference sequence). This CDR3 has 13 amino acids. Trimming shortened V by 3 bases and J by 1 base, and 6 bases separated the two germline ends. CDR3 region: CASSLMAQETQYF. CDR3 DNA sequence: TGTGCCAGCAGTTTGATGGCCCAAGAGACCCAGTACTTC.

The chain carries TRBV11-3 and TRBJ2-3; TRBD1 aligns across 7 bases. The length of the CDR3 is 15 residues. V lost 0 bases, J lost 2 bases, and 2 bases stayed unmatched. Germline CDR1 is SGHNT and CDR2 is YENEEA. The CDR3 sequence: CASSLEGQDTDTQYF. CDR3 in DNA: TGTGCCAGCAGCTTAGAAGGACAGGACACAGATACGCAGTATTTT. The full variable domain, rest sourced from reference TRBV11-3 and TRBJ2-3, is EAGVVQSPRYKIIEKKQPVAFWCNPISGHNTLYWYLQNLGQGPELLIRYENEEAVDDSQLPKDRFSAERLKGVDSTLKIQPAELGDSAVYLCASSLEGQDTDTQYFGPGTRLTVL.

This clone was detected a few times. The chain couples TRBV6-1 to TRBJ2-1, with D uncertain. The CDR3 is made up of 12 amino acids. V gave up 8 bases and J gave up 4 bases, with 9 bases separating them. Germline V gene data show CDR1 as MNHNS and CDR2 as SASEGT. The CDR3 region is CASQGTYNEQFF. The DNA for the CDR3 is TGTGCCAGCCAAGGTACTTACAATGAGCAGTTCTTC.

The CDR3 DNA reads as TGCGCCAGCAGCACCCGACCTGTGAGCAACACCGGGGAGCTGTTTTTT. Amino acid sequence: CASSTRPVSNTGELFF. The J gene is TRBJ2-2, the V gene TRBV5-1; no firm D call. Germline CDR1 and CDR2: SGHRS and YFSETQ. Trimming pared 4 bases from V and 2 bases from J, leaving 15 bases between. The CDR3 spans 16 residues.

This clone appeared once. The genes are TRBV7-6 and TRBJ1-1, with 8 nucleotides matching TRBD1. The CDR3 loop spans 17 amino acids. V dropped 4 bases and J dropped 5; count of bases not matched to a gene: 15. Germline V CDR1 and CDR2: SGHVS, FNYEAQ. CDR3 protein: CASSSGGFTGVVTEAFF. The CDR3 nucleotides are TGTGCCAGCAGCTCAGGGGGCTTCACAGGGGTGGTAACTGAAGCTTTCTTT.

The chain is built from TRBV7-2 and TRBJ1-3; no firm D call. Trimming shortened V by 2 bases and J by 5 bases, and 10 bases separated the two germline ends. CDR3 length: 14 amino acids. In germline, CDR1 is SGHTA, CDR2 FQGNSA. The CDR3 spells CASSLRGTRNTIYF. The DNA for the CDR3 is TGTGCCAGCAGCTTACGGGGAACCAGAAACACCATATATTTT.

This sequence joins TRBV9 and TRBJ2-1; D possibly corresponds to TRBD2 (5 bases). The germline V and J ends were trimmed by 4 bases and 9 bases, with 11 bases remaining between them. CDR1 is SGDLS, CDR2 YYNGEE, per germline. CDR3 length: 12 residues. CDR3 loop: CASSLSGGEQFF. CDR3 in DNA: TGTGCCAGCAGCCTGAGTGGAGGTGAGCAGTTCTTC.